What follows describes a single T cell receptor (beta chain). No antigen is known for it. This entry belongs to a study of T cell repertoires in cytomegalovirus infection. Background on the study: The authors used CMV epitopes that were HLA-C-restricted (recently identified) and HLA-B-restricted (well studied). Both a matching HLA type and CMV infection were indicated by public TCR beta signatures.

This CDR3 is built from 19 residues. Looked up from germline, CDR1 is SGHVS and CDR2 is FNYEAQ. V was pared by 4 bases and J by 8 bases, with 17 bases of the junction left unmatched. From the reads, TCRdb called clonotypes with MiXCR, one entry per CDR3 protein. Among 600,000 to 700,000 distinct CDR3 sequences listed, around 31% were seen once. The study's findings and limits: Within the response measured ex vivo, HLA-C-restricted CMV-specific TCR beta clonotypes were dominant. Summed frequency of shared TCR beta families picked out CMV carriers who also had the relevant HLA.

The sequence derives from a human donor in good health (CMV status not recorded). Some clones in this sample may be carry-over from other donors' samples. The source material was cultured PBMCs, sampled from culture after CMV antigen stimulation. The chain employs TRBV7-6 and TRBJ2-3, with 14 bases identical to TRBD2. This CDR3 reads CASSYTGTSGGGPPGTQYF. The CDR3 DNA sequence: TGTGCCAGCAGCTACACCGGGACTAGCGGGGGAGGACCTCCCGGTACGCAGTATTTT. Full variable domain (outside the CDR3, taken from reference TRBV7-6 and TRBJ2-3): GAGVSQSPRYKVTKRGQDVALRCDPISGHVSLYWYRQALGQGPEFLTYFNYEAQQDKSGLPNDRFSAERPEGSISTLTIQRTEQRDSAMYRCASSYTGTSGGGPPGTQYFGPGTRLTVL.